The 15 T cell receptor beta chains below were found in one sample sequenced in a study of tumor and adjacent non-tumor tissue in lung cancer. This sample's RNA came from whole unsorted tissue. The library came from three nested PCR rounds adapted from ARM-PCR protocols. Via MiXCR, TCRdb re-called the multiplex PCR reads, giving one row per CDR3 protein. The repertoire holds approximately 150,000 distinct CDR3 sequences, with roughly 70% as singletons. The sequenced sample consisted of lung tumor tissue. The receptor set was obtained from a man in his 60s with small cell lung cancer.

Notes on this clonotype: Because it lacks the conserved phenylalanine or tryptophan at the end, this CDR3 is likely a read error. The CDR3 coding sequence is TGTGCCAGCAGTTTTACTAGCGGGAAAAACATTCAGTACGTC. Encoded protein: CASSFTSGKNIQYV. V and J are TRBV12-3 or TRBV12-4 and TRBJ2-4; 9 nucleotides line up with TRBD2. The CDR3 is made up of 14 amino acids. J gave up 4 bases and V 3 bases, and 1 base lay outside the gene matches.

This clonotype was recorded once. One end of the junction is discordant with germline, which a read error may explain. This chain joins TRBV11-3 and TRBJ2-1; the D is unclear. In germline, CDR1 is SGHNT, CDR2 YENEEA. The CDR3 is 15 residues long. CDR3 sequence reads: CASNLEPRSYNEQFF. CDR3 coding DNA: TGTGCCAGCAACTTAGAGCCCCGCTCATACAATGAGCAGTTCTTC. Based on the CDR3 plus reference TRBV11-3 and TRBJ2-1, the full variable domain is EAGVVQSPRYKIIEKKQPVAFWCNPISGHNTLYWYLQNLGQGPELLIRYENEEAVDDSQLPKDRFSAERLKGVDSTLKIQPAELGDSAVYLCASNLEPRSYNEQFFGPGTRLTVL.

This clonotype was seen only a few times. The rearrangement joins TRBV5-5 to TRBJ2-3, with 7 bases identical to TRBD2. V shed 4 bases, J shed 2 bases, and the junction held 10 bases outside the gene matches. The germline V gene has CDR1 SGHKS and CDR2 YYEKEE (reference sequence). This CDR3 is 16 amino acids long. CDR3 coding DNA: TGTGCCAGCAGCCCTGGGACTAACGGGAACACAGATACGCAGTATTTT. Translated: CASSPGTNGNTDTQYF.

The chain uses TRBV5-5 and TRBJ2-1, with 11 positions matching TRBD1. Germline CDR1 is SGHKS and CDR2 is YYEKEE (reference sequence). Trimming removed 4 bases from V and 9 bases from J; junction bases left unmatched: 9. The CDR3 has 15 amino acids. This CDR3 reads CASSSGTGGMIEQFF. In DNA form, the CDR3 reads TGTGCCAGCAGCAGCGGGACAGGGGGAATGATTGAGCAGTTCTTC.

The chain joins TRBV5-4 to TRBJ2-2; perhaps TRBD2 as D (5 bases). This CDR3 is built from 14 residues. Germline lookup yields CDR1 SGHNT and CDR2 YYREEE (reference sequence). V was pared by 8 bases and J by 8 bases, with 19 bases between. The CDR3 region has the DNA TGTGCCAGTAGCCCGGACTGCAGTTCGGGGGAGCTGTTTTTT. Its translation: CASSPDCSSGELFF.

The chain recombines TRBV11-2 with TRBJ2-3; perhaps TRBD2 as D (6 bases). From germline, CDR1 is SGHAT and CDR2 FQNNGV. The CDR3 has 14 amino acids. Trimming cost V 5 bases and J 4 bases, with 13 bases left between them. This chain's CDR3 is CASSPRGEADTQYF. In DNA form, the CDR3 reads TGTGCCAGCAGCCCTCGCGGGGAGGCAGATACGCAGTATTTT.

The genes are TRBV5-1 and TRBJ2-1, with D perhaps matching TRBD1 or TRBD2 (5 bases each). Germline lookup yields CDR1 SGHRS and CDR2 YFSETQ. This CDR3 is 14 amino acids long. Trimming cost V 0 bases and J 13 bases, with 17 bases left between them. In nucleotides, the CDR3 is TGCGCCAGCAGCTTGGGGATAGGTGGGGGTGAACAGTTCTTC. Protein sequence: CASSLGIGGGEQFF.

J is TRBJ2-5 and V is TRBV15; weak D call: TRBD2 (5 bases). This CDR3 is built from 13 residues. The V gene lost 5 bases and the J gene lost 5 bases, with 12 bases spanning the gap. Germline CDR1 is LNHNV and CDR2 is YYDKDF (reference sequence). The CDR3 sequence: CATSGVGGETQYF. CDR3 coding DNA: TGTGCCACCAGCGGAGTAGGCGGGGAGACCCAGTACTTC. The full variable domain, its missing parts supplied by reference TRBV15 and TRBJ2-5, is DAMVIQNPRYQVTQFGKPVTLSCSQTLNHNVMYWYQQKSSQAPKLLFHYYDKDFNNEADTPDNFQSRRPNTSFCFLDIRSPGLGDTAMYLCATSGVGGETQYFGPGTRLLVL.

Points on this clonotype: At one of its ends the junction is not consistent with the germline gene, which may arise from a read error. This chain connects TRBV6-1 to TRBJ2-3, with 7 positions matching TRBD2. The CDR3 has 16 amino acids. Per germline, CDR1 MNHNS and CDR2 SASEGT. This CDR3 reads CDSGRGGLAGADTQYF. The CDR3 nucleotides read TGTGACAGCGGGCGGGGCGGTTTGGCGGGAGCGGATACGCAGTATTTC.

This chain connects TRBV11-2 to TRBJ2-1; tentative D call: TRBD2 (6 bases). The CDR3 is 14 amino acids. Germline V CDR1 and CDR2: SGHAT, FQNNGV. Trimming took off 2 bases at V and 7 bases at J, with 12 bases between the two ends. CDR3 bases: TGTGCCAGCAGCTTATTACGGGGGAGGAATGAGCAGTTCTTC. Amino acids: CASSLLRGRNEQFF.

This clonotype was detected a few times. The chain recombines TRBV20-1 with TRBJ1-5, with 7 positions matching TRBD1. Germline lookup yields CDR1 DFQATT and CDR2 SNEGSKA (reference sequence). The CDR3 is made up of 13 amino acids. V was pared by 7 bases and J by 5 bases, with 8 bases of the junction left unmatched. The CDR3 region is CSVHRGADQPQHF. DNA for the CDR3: TGCAGTGTGCACAGGGGTGCAGATCAGCCCCAGCATTTT.

This clonotype was counted between two and nine times. Since a much larger clone is just one base distant, this may be a read error. The J gene is TRBJ1-1, the V gene TRBV5-4; TRBD1 matches 7 bases. V shed 5 bases and J 6 bases; nucleotides not matched to a gene: 7. Germline V gene data show CDR1 as SGHNT and CDR2 as YYREEE (reference sequence). This CDR3 spans 13 amino acids. The CDR3 DNA reads as TGTGCCAGCAGGATTACAGGGGACTCTGAAGCTTTCTTT. Residues: CASRITGDSEAFF. Full variable domain (remainder filled in from reference TRBV5-4 and TRBJ1-1): ETGVTQSPTHLIKTRGQQVTLRCSSQSGHNTVSWYQQALGQGPQFIFQYYREEENGRGNFPPRFSGLQFPNYSSELNVNALELDDSALYLCASRITGDSEAFFGQGTRLTVV.

As to this clonotype: A clone one base away is much larger, so this may be a read error. The J gene is TRBJ2-1, the V gene TRBV7-8; 7 bases align to TRBD2. This CDR3 spans 15 amino acids. Germline V gene lookup returns CDR1 SGHVS and CDR2 FQNEAQ. The trim removed 4 bases at V and 12 bases at J, leaving 15 bases unmatched. CDR3: CASSSLGRGLTMQFF. Here the CDR3 DNA reads TGTGCCAGCAGCTCACTGGGACGGGGACTAACAATGCAGTTCTTC.

Of note for this clonotype: Possible read error: a much larger clone is one base away. The chain is built from TRBV6-5 and TRBJ1-2; 7 nucleotides line up with TRBD1. This CDR3 is built from 14 residues. Germline V gene data show CDR1 as MNHEY and CDR2 as SVGAGI. CDR3 sequence: CASSKLDRVYGYAF. The CDR3 nucleotides are TGTGCCAGCAGTAAACTCGACAGGGTCTATGGCTACGCCTTC.

Many counts were recorded for this clonotype. The chain is built from TRBV12-3 or TRBV12-4 and TRBJ2-1; 8 bases are a match to TRBD2. The CDR3 contains 13 residues. Trimming removed 7 bases from V and 4 bases from J; junction bases left unmatched: 3. CDR3 sequence (DNA): TGTGCCAGCATGGTAGCGGGATACAATGAGCAGTTCTTC. This encodes CASMVAGYNEQFF.